The 30 T cell receptor beta chains reported below all come from one sample, sequenced in a study of cytomegalovirus exposure and HLA in healthy donors. TCRdb's table, derived via immunoSEQ multiplex PCR, lists solely in-frame clones and lacks some. The data show roughly 300,000 clones, roughly 85% seen once. The sample was PBMCs. These receptors all stem from a young woman in good health and CMV-seronegative.

The chain uses TRBV19 and TRBJ2-7; possible D gene TRBD1, 6 bases. Germline-derived CDR1 and CDR2 are LNHDA and SQIVND (reference sequence). Between the trimmed V and J ends, which lost 3 bases and 5 bases, there was a span of 14 bases. This CDR3 contains 14 residues. The DNA for the CDR3 is TGTGCCAGTAGTATGGGCAGGGGTCACAACGAGCAGTACTTC. Amino acids: CASSMGRGHNEQYF.

This chain's CDR3 is CASSQDLRTDYEQYF. CDR3 in DNA: TGCGCCAGCAGCCAAGATCTCCGGACAGACTACGAGCAGTACTTC. The V and J genes are TRBV4-3 and TRBJ2-7, with D maybe TRBD1 (6 bases). Germline values: CDR1 LGHNA, CDR2 YSLEER. Trimming stripped 0 bases from V and 3 bases from J, with 12 bases between. This CDR3 has 15 residues.

The chain is built from TRBV4-3 and TRBJ2-7, with a possible D match to TRBD2 (5 bases). This CDR3 spans 16 amino acids. Germline V gene sequence: CDR1 LGHNA, CDR2 YSLEER. Deletions cut 0 bases from V and 0 bases from J, with 12 bases between. CDR3 sequence (DNA): TGCGCCAGCAGCCAAGATCTAACGGGGATCTCCTACGAGCAGTACTTC. It is translated as CASSQDLTGISYEQYF.

The chain recombines TRBV7-9 with TRBJ2-3; 7 bases map to TRBD1. The CDR3 consists of 14 residues. Germline assignment: CDR1 SEHNR and CDR2 FQNEAQ (reference sequence). V lost 10 bases and J lost 0; bases outside the gene matches: 7. The CDR3, as DNA: TGTGCCACCCGACAGGGCCTTAGCACAGATACGCAGTATTTT. Translated: CATRQGLSTDTQYF. Based on the CDR3 plus reference TRBV7-9 and TRBJ2-3, the full variable domain is DTGVSQNPRHKITKRGQNVTFRCDPISEHNRLYWYRQTLGQGPEFLTYFQNEAQLEKSRLLSDRFSAERPKGSFSTLEIQRTEQGDSAMYLCATRQGLSTDTQYFGPGTRLTVL.

The chain uses TRBV28 and TRBJ2-7, with TRBD2 matching over 11 bases. Germline-derived CDR1 and CDR2 are MDHEN and SYDVKM. This CDR3 has 14 residues. The V and J ends lost 7 bases and 1 base, in that order; junction bases with no gene match: 3. CDR3 protein: CASTLAGGSYEQYF. As DNA, the CDR3 is TGTGCCAGCACCCTAGCGGGAGGTTCCTACGAGCAGTACTTC.

CDR3 nucleotide sequence: TGTGCCAGCAGCGTAGACCTAGCGGGCTCCTACAATGAGCAGTTCTTC. Amino acids: CASSVDLAGSYNEQFF. The rearrangement uses TRBV9 and TRBJ2-1, with TRBD2 matching over 8 bases. Trimming cost V 0 bases and J 0 bases; bases outside gene matches: 2. Germline V lookup: CDR1 SGDLS, CDR2 YYNGEE. The CDR3 runs 16 residues.

This clone was counted only a few times. V usage is TRBV4-3 and J usage is TRBJ1-1; D not certain. Germline CDR1 LGHNA, CDR2 YSLEER. This CDR3 contains 13 residues. The germline V and J ends were trimmed by 1 base and 5 bases, with 8 bases remaining between them. The CDR3 sequence is CASSQGRRTEAFF. CDR3 coding DNA: TGCGCCAGCAGCCAAGGTCGCAGGACTGAAGCTTTCTTT.

There are a few counts of this clone. In DNA, the CDR3 is TGTGCCAGCAGGGAAAAGCAGGGCAATCAGCCCCAGCATTTT. Translating it yields CASREKQGNQPQHF. The chain joins TRBV5-8 to TRBJ1-5, with D unclear. This CDR3 is built from 14 residues. Trimming left V 5 bases short and J 2 bases short, with 11 bases between. The germline V gene has CDR1 SGHTS and CDR2 YDEGEE.

This clone appeared once. V usage is TRBV4-1 and J usage is TRBJ2-4; 7 bases are shared with TRBD2. Germline-derived CDR1 and CDR2 are MGHRA and YSYEKL. The V and J ends lost 1 base and 6 bases, in that order; junction bases with no gene match: 12. The CDR3 length is 17 residues. The CDR3 region has the DNA TGCGCCAGCAGCCAAGGAGTAACAGCGGGGCCACGAAACATTCAGTACTTC. This sequence encodes CASSQGVTAGPRNIQYF.

V is TRBV9 and J is TRBJ2-5; 9 nucleotides line up with TRBD2. CDR1 and CDR2 from the germline V gene are SGDLS and YYNGEE. The CDR3 is made up of 15 amino acids. V dropped 0 bases and J dropped 8; count of bases not matched to a gene: 8. CDR3 nucleotide sequence: TGTGCCAGCAGCGTAGGGGCGGGAGGGCCTGATACCCAGTACTTC. Translating it yields CASSVGAGGPDTQYF.

The chain combines TRBV5-4 with TRBJ1-4, with a tentative D call TRBD1 (6 bases). Germline loops: CDR1 SGHNT, CDR2 YYREEE (reference sequence). The V end was cut by 2 bases, the J end by 4 bases, with 15 bases between. The CDR3 has 16 residues. CDR3 DNA: TGTGCCAGCAGCTTATCCCCGGACAGAGTTAATGAAAAACTGTTTTTT. It specifies CASSLSPDRVNEKLFF.

The DNA for the CDR3 is TGTGCCAGCAGACCCAGAGCAGGGTTCACCGGGGAGCTGTTTTTT. This gives the protein CASRPRAGFTGELFF. The chain has TRBV2 and TRBJ2-2; possible D gene TRBD1, 5 bases. Germline loops: CDR1 SNHLY, CDR2 FYNNEI. The CDR3 runs 15 residues. V lost 6 bases to trimming and J lost 4 bases, with 15 bases between them.

This chain uses TRBV4-1 with TRBJ1-1; TRBD1 is a possible D gene (6 bases). The CDR3 totals 15 residues. Germline V gene lookup returns CDR1 MGHRA and CDR2 YSYEKL. V lost 3 bases, J lost 0 bases, and 11 bases lay in between. CDR3 DNA sequence: TGCGCCAGCAGCCAGGGGGCGGTCGTGAACACTGAAGCTTTCTTT. The encoded protein is CASSQGAVVNTEAFF.

Remarks on this clone: Other DNA sequences in the same sample also yield this CDR3. V and J are TRBV6-5 and TRBJ2-7; tentative D call: TRBD2 (6 bases). V lost 2 bases and J 4 bases, leaving 12 bases between the germline ends. Germline-derived CDR1 and CDR2 are MNHEY and SVGAGI. This CDR3 region has 14 residues. CDR3 loop: CASSYDGRGYEQYF. The DNA for the CDR3 is TGTGCCAGCAGTTACGACGGGAGAGGTTACGAGCAGTACTTC.

The chain combines TRBV5-1 with TRBJ2-5; TRBD2 aligns across 8 bases. The CDR3 is 16 residues long. The germline V gene encodes CDR1 SGHRS and CDR2 YFSETQ. The V segment lost 0 bases and the J segment 5 bases; nucleotides outside the gene matches: 9. CDR3 in amino acids: CASSLVTGGPGETQYF. The CDR3 DNA sequence: TGCGCCAGCAGCTTGGTTACGGGAGGGCCCGGGGAGACCCAGTACTTC.

The J gene is TRBJ2-3, the V gene TRBV18; 8 nucleotides line up with TRBD2. CDR1 KGHSH and CDR2 LQKENI come from the germline V gene. CDR3 size: 14 residues. Unmatched junction bases numbered 2, after V lost 6 bases and J lost 0 bases. The CDR3 DNA follows: TGTGCCAGCTCGGAGCGGGAGAGCACAGATACGCAGTATTTT. This encodes CASSERESTDTQYF. The full variable domain, completed using reference TRBV18 and TRBJ2-3, is NAGVMQNPRHLVRRRGQEARLRCSPMKGHSHVYWYRQLPEEGLKFMVYLQKENIIDESGMPKERFSAEFPKEGPSILRIQQVVRGDSAAYFCASSERESTDTQYFGPGTRLTVL.

DNA for the CDR3: TGCAGCGTTGAAGGAGGCAGGGCAGGAAACACCATATATTTT. Amino acid sequence: CSVEGGRAGNTIYF. The chain employs TRBV29-1 and TRBJ1-3, with a possible D match to TRBD1 (5 bases). This CDR3 has 14 amino acids. CDR1 is SQVTM, CDR2 ANQGSEA, per germline. Trimming took 1 base from V and 4 from J, leaving 11 bases between them. Looking up the rest from reference TRBV29-1 and TRBJ1-3 gives the full variable domain: SAVISQKPSRDICQRGTSLTIQCQVDSQVTMMFWYRQQPGQSLTLIATANQGSEATYESGFVIDKFPISRPNLTFSTLTVSNMSPEDSSIYLCSVEGGRAGNTIYFGEGSWLTVV.

The CDR3 region has the DNA TGTGCCACCAGCCGAACTAGGGATTCGGTCACTGAAGCTTTCTTT. This gives the protein CATSRTRDSVTEAFF. The rearrangement links TRBV15 to TRBJ1-1; no clear D gene. The length of the CDR3 is 15 residues. The germline CDR1 and CDR2 sequences are LNHNV and YYDKDF (reference sequence). The germline V and J ends were trimmed by 5 bases and 4 bases, with 17 bases remaining between them.

V and J are TRBV6-5 and TRBJ2-1, with 11 positions matching TRBD2. This CDR3 comprises 15 residues. The junction had 7 bases not matched to a gene; V was cut back by 4 bases and J by 8 bases. The germline CDR1 and CDR2 sequences are MNHEY and SVGAGI. The CDR3 sequence: CASSSISGRVDEQFF. The CDR3 DNA sequence: TGTGCCAGCAGTTCCATTAGCGGGAGGGTCGATGAGCAGTTCTTC.

The V gene is TRBV2, the J gene TRBJ2-1, with 7 bases aligning to TRBD2. Losses at the gene ends were 7 bases for V and 10 bases for J; bases not matched to a gene: 10. The CDR3 spans 13 residues. Germline V gene data show CDR1 as SNHLY and CDR2 as FYNNEI. The CDR3 DNA reads TGTGCCAGCATTTGGCTAGCGGTGGGAGAGCAGTTCTTC. Amino acid sequence: CASIWLAVGEQFF.

V gene TRBV7-9 combines with J gene TRBJ1-2; D is unresolved. The CDR3 contains 15 residues. Trimming removed 4 bases at V and 3 bases at J, with 15 bases between. CDR1 and CDR2 (germline): SEHNR, FQNEAQ (reference sequence). The CDR3 loop reads CASSSDGLADYGYTF. The CDR3 DNA is TGTGCCAGCAGCTCGGACGGACTGGCTGACTATGGCTACACCTTC.

This chain connects TRBV19 to TRBJ2-1; D possibly corresponds to TRBD2 (6 bases). Per the germline V gene, CDR1 is LNHDA and CDR2 is SQIVND (reference sequence). The CDR3 loop spans 15 amino acids. V was clipped by 3 bases and J by 0 bases, with 9 bases between them. The CDR3 coding sequence is TGTGCCAGTAGTATGGCCGGGAGCTCCTACAATGAGCAGTTCTTC. Its protein product is CASSMAGSSYNEQFF.

The chain links TRBV6-5 to TRBJ1-4, with TRBD1 identical over 7 bases. In germline, CDR1 is MNHEY, CDR2 SVGAGI. V trimming: 5 bases; J trimming: 12 bases; junction bases outside the gene matches: 12. The CDR3 sequence is 14 residues long. The DNA for the CDR3 is TGTGCCAGCAGTCAACACCGGGACAGTCGAGAACTGTTTTTT. Protein sequence: CASSQHRDSRELFF.

J is TRBJ2-7 and V is TRBV7-8; D may be TRBD2 (5 bases). CDR1 and CDR2 from the germline V gene are SGHVS and FQNEAQ. Trimming stripped 1 base from V and 4 bases from J, with 14 bases between. This CDR3 comprises 15 residues. CDR3 nucleotides: TGTGCCAGCAGCTTAGGCGGGTTCCGCGGGTACGAGCAGTACTTC. It yields the protein CASSLGGFRGYEQYF.

The rearrangement links TRBV18 to TRBJ1-5; weak D call: TRBD1 (5 bases). CDR3 size: 14 residues. Trimming shortened V by 3 bases and J by 8 bases, and 14 bases separated the two germline ends. Germline-derived CDR1 and CDR2 are KGHSH and LQKENI. The CDR3 is CASSPARGVEPQHF. In DNA form, the CDR3 reads TGTGCCAGCTCACCGGCTAGGGGCGTAGAGCCCCAGCATTTT.

Turning to this clone: Other nucleotide sequences from this sample produce the same CDR3. The V call is TRBV10-3, the J call TRBJ2-7; possibly TRBD1 for D (5 bases). This CDR3 spans 11 amino acids. In germline, CDR1 is ENHRY, CDR2 SYGVKD. V lost 10 bases to trimming and J lost 4 bases, with 11 bases between them. Here the CDR3 reads CATQGAYEQYF. The CDR3, as DNA: TGTGCCACCCAGGGCGCTTACGAGCAGTACTTC.

The chain employs TRBV9 and TRBJ2-5; possible D gene TRBD1, 5 bases. The ends were cut back, 3 bases at V and 2 bases at J, with 8 bases in the middle. Germline CDR1 SGDLS, CDR2 YYNGEE. CDR3 length: 13 amino acids. The CDR3 is CASSGTPQETQYF. DNA for the CDR3: TGTGCCAGCAGCGGGACACCTCAAGAGACCCAGTACTTC. Filled out from reference TRBV9 and TRBJ2-5, the complete variable domain reads DSGVTQTPKHLITATGQRVTLRCSPRSGDLSVYWYQQSLDQGLQFLIQYYNGEERAKGNILERFSAQQFPDLHSELNLSSLELGDSALYFCASSGTPQETQYFGPGTRLLVL.

The rearrangement uses TRBV7-3 and TRBJ2-3; TRBD2 matches at 10 bases. Germline-derived CDR1 and CDR2 are SGHTA and FQGTGA. Trimming cost V 2 bases and J 0 bases; bases outside gene matches: 5. There are 17 residues in the CDR3. The CDR3 reads CASSLLPTSGSTDTQYF. In DNA, the CDR3 is TGTGCCAGCAGCTTACTCCCGACTAGCGGGAGCACAGATACGCAGTATTTT.

The rearrangement uses TRBV5-1 and TRBJ2-5, with TRBD2 matching over 7 bases. Germline lookup yields CDR1 SGHRS and CDR2 YFSETQ. The CDR3 has 15 amino acids. J lost 4 bases, V lost 2 bases, and 8 bases had no gene match. This CDR3 is CASSLSRGRGETQYF. The CDR3 nucleotides are TGCGCCAGCAGCTTAAGTCGCGGGAGAGGAGAGACCCAGTACTTC.

J is TRBJ2-1 and V is TRBV30; D possibly corresponds to TRBD2 (5 bases). Germline values: CDR1 GTSNPN, CDR2 SVGIG (reference sequence). The CDR3 contains 18 residues. The germline V and J ends were trimmed by 4 bases and 7 bases, with 29 bases remaining between them. The CDR3 DNA follows: TGTGCCTGGACCTTTACCCTAAGAGGCGGAGAGGGATGGAATGAGCAGTTCTTC. Protein: CAWTFTLRGGEGWNEQFF.